These 7 T cell receptor beta chains originate from one sample sequenced in a study of T cell changes during pregnancy in multiple sclerosis. Sequencing used immunoSEQ multiplex PCR; TCRdb keeps in-frame clones, though not all of them. The sample includes about 70,000 clones, around 92% of them seen just once. Specimen: CD8+ T cells from peripheral blood mononuclear cells, collected in the third trimester of pregnancy. These receptors were collected from a female donor in good health, enrolled as a control in a pregnancy study.

The chain combines TRBV27 with TRBJ2-7, with TRBD2 identical over 8 bases. The CDR3 totals 14 residues. With V trimmed by 2 bases and J by 2 bases, 2 bases remained unmatched. Germline V gene lookup returns CDR1 MNHEY and CDR2 SMNVEV (reference sequence). The CDR3 loop is CASSLLAGTYEQYF. Written as DNA, the CDR3 is TGTGCCAGCAGTTTACTAGCGGGCACCTACGAGCAGTACTTC.

This clone was found once. The chain carries TRBV29-1 and TRBJ1-4; 10 bases agree with TRBD1. The junction had 12 bases not matched to a gene; V was cut back by 7 bases and J by 10 bases. The CDR3 totals 14 residues. Germline assignment: CDR1 SQVTM and CDR2 ANQGSEA. The CDR3 loop reads CSAGTGAEWGKLFF. CDR3 sequence (DNA): TGCAGCGCTGGGACAGGGGCCGAGTGGGGAAAACTGTTTTTT.

V gene TRBV21-1 combines with J gene TRBJ1-1; TRBD1 is the table's D call and was not checked against the DNA. TRBV21-1 is flagged as a pseudogene. The CDR3 runs 15 residues. The CDR3 sequence is CASPSWTSPNTEAFF. CDR3 DNA: TGTGCCAGCCCCAGCTGGACATCTCCTAACACTGAAGCTTTCTTT.

V gene TRBV9 combines with J gene TRBJ1-1, with TRBD1 matching over 8 bases. Germline V CDR1 and CDR2: SGDLS, YYNGEE. This CDR3 contains 15 residues. V lost 1 base, J lost 3 bases, and 5 bases stayed unmatched. CDR3 residues: CASSVIRGPDTEAFF. The CDR3 nucleotides are TGTGCCAGCAGCGTAATCAGGGGGCCCGACACTGAAGCTTTCTTT.

J is TRBJ1-2 and V is TRBV30; TRBD1 might be the D (6 bases). Germline assignment: CDR1 GTSNPN and CDR2 SVGIG (reference sequence). The CDR3 sequence is 13 residues long. V lost 3 bases, J lost 8 bases, and 16 bases lay in between. In DNA, the CDR3 is TGTGCCTGGAGCCCCGGGGGGGCAAGGGGCTACACCTTC. Protein product: CAWSPGGARGYTF.

This clone occurred a few times. The V call is TRBV4-1, the J call TRBJ2-7, with D possibly matching TRBD2 (5 bases). Trimming took 6 bases from V and 4 from J, leaving 13 bases between them. Germline loops: CDR1 MGHRA, CDR2 YSYEKL. The CDR3 is made up of 13 amino acids. CDR3 region: CASSQTSGYEQYF. In DNA form, the CDR3 reads TGCGCCAGCAGTCAGACTTCGGGATACGAGCAGTACTTC.

This chain joins TRBV11-3 and TRBJ1-1; D perhaps matches TRBD1 (5 bases). Germline CDR1 and CDR2: SGHNT and YENEEA. The length of the CDR3 is 17 residues. Trimming shortened V by 3 bases and J by 7 bases, and 24 bases separated the two germline ends. CDR3 DNA sequence: TGTGCCAGCAGCTTGACTGTACGGGGGAGAAAAACGGTTGAAGCTTTCTTT. Its translation: CASSLTVRGRKTVEAFF.